A selection of T cell receptor beta chains follows, all from one sample in a study of vaccination and CD4 T cells after COVID-19. These TCRs are of unknown antigen specificity. MiXCR, applied by TCRdb to the PCR reads, yields one record per CDR3 protein. In the table there are around 9,300 distinct CDR3 sequences, 30% to 40% of which are singletons. The sequenced material came from CD4+ T cells from blood, cultured in vitro. The receptors stem from a human donor who had recovered from COVID-19. Both conserved end residues are part of each CDR3. Each record gives: J gene, D gene, clone size, V gene, CDR3 DNA, CDR3 protein. D genes are given only for firm matches. Size is stated for part of the rows, as once, few or many counts, or as a class when the clone is expanded.

>TRBJ2-2|.|.|TRBV12-5
TGTGCTAGTTCGGACCACACCGGGGAGCTGTTTTTT
CASSDHTGELFF
>TRBJ2-2|TRBD2|.|TRBV6-2/TRBV6-3
TGTGCCAGCAGTCTAGGACTAGGAGGCACCGGGGAGCTGTTTTTT
CASSLGLGGTGELFF
>TRBJ2-3|TRBD2|.|TRBV4-1
TGCGCCAGCAGCCAAGTTGGGGCGGGGGACGATACGCAGTATTTT
CASSQVGAGDDTQYF
>TRBJ2-5|TRBD2|.|TRBV4-1
TGCGCCAGCAGTCCGGGACTAGCGACCCAAGAGACCCAGTACTTC
CASSPGLATQETQYF
>TRBJ2-7|TRBD2|.|TRBV12-3/TRBV12-4
TGTGCCAGCAGCCGGGGGGCCTACGAGCAGTACTTC
CASSRGAYEQYF
>TRBJ1-5|.|.|TRBV2
TGTGCCAGCAGTGTGGCGGCAGAGAATCAGCCCCAGCATTTT
CASSVAAENQPQHF
>TRBJ1-6|.|few|TRBV6-2/TRBV6-3
TGTGCCAGCAGTTACCGGGATAATTCACCCCTCCACTTT
CASSYRDNSPLHF
>TRBJ1-2|.|.|TRBV15
TGTGCCACCAGCAGGGATCAATTTCCGATTGGGGGCTACACCTTC
CATSRDQFPIGGYTF
>TRBJ1-1|.|.|TRBV2
TGTGCCAGCAGCTCGATGGGGGGGCCTGAAGCTTTCTTT
CASSSMGGPEAFF
>TRBJ1-3|.|.|TRBV10-3
TGTGCCACGCAGTCAGGCTCCTCTGGAAACACCATATATTTT
CATQSGSSGNTIYF
>TRBJ1-5|.|.|TRBV19
TGTGCCAGCTCCTACACCGGTGGACACCTCGGTCAGCCCCAGCATTTT
CASSYTGGHLGQPQHF
>TRBJ2-1|TRBD2|few|TRBV2
TGTGCCAGCAGTGAAGTAGCGGGGGCCTCCTACAATGAGCAGTTCTTC
CASSEVAGASYNEQFF
>TRBJ1-5|.|.|TRBV7-2
TGTGCCAGCAGCCGCGGGTGGGGTAATCAGCCCCAGCATTTT
CASSRGWGNQPQHF
>TRBJ1-3|.|.|TRBV6-1
TGTGCCACCCGGCCACCGGCCTCTGGAAACACCATATATTTT
CATRPPASGNTIYF
>TRBJ1-5|TRBD1|few|TRBV20-1
TGCAGTGCTCCGACAGGGGTCGGTCAGCCCCAGCATTTT
CSAPTGVGQPQHF
>TRBJ1-1|.|few|TRBV12-3/TRBV12-4
TGTGCCAGCAGTTTAGTAGGGGTAAACACTGAAGCTTTCTTT
CASSLVGVNTEAFF
>TRBJ1-2|.|few|TRBV5-6
TGTGCCAGCCGAAAGGCAGGGGCGGACTATGGCTACACCTTC
CASRKAGADYGYTF
>TRBJ2-5|.|.|TRBV25-1
TGTGCCAGCAGTGGTCAGCGGGTACAAGAGACCCAGTACTTC
CASSGQRVQETQYF
>TRBJ1-2|.|.|TRBV5-1
TGCGCCAGCAGCTTGGACAGGGTGGCTAACTATGGCTACACCTTC
CASSLDRVANYGYTF
>TRBJ1-6|.|.|TRBV7-9
TGTGCCAGCAGCCTCTCCCGACAGGTCTATAATTCACCCCTCCACTTT
CASSLSRQVYNSPLHF
>TRBJ1-1|.|.|TRBV4-1
TGCGCCAGCAGCCAAGGGCAGGGGTGGTATACTGAAGCTTTCTTT
CASSQGQGWYTEAFF
>TRBJ1-2|.|.|TRBV5-1
TGCGCCAGCAGCACCAGGGGAGGAGACTATGGCTACACCTTC
CASSTRGGDYGYTF
>TRBJ2-5|TRBD1|.|TRBV6-5
TGTGCCAGCAGTTACTCAGGTTTAGGGGGCGCCGAGACCCAGTACTTC
CASSYSGLGGAETQYF
>TRBJ2-7|TRBD2|.|TRBV3-1
TGTGCCAGCAGCCAACCGGCCGGGACTAGTTACGAGCAGTACTTC
CASSQPAGTSYEQYF
>TRBJ1-6|.|few|TRBV30
TGTGCCTGGAGTGCCCCACCTAATTCACCCCTCCACTTT
CAWSAPPNSPLHF
>TRBJ2-3|.|.|TRBV7-6
TGTGCCAGCAGCTTAGGAGTGGCAGGACCAGATACGCAGTATTTT
CASSLGVAGPDTQYF
>TRBJ2-4|.|.|TRBV4-2
TGTGCCAGCAGCCAAGATCTGAAAAACATTCAGTACTTC
CASSQDLKNIQYF